This TCR beta chain appears in the sequencing data of a study of T cells in Graves' hyperthyroidism and ophthalmopathy (dated by TCRdb to between 2018 and 2021). Study-wide context: Peripheral blood samples were taken at the time of initial diagnosis, prior to any treatment. After sampling, hyperthyroidism patients received methimazole starting at 30 mg daily, and ophthalmopathy patients received high-dose intravenous methylprednisolone. For training and testing, the 100 or so patients in the discovery cohort were randomly divided in a 7:3 ratio. The paper describes TCR Vbeta CDR3 sequencing of 120 to 150 peripheral blood samples, made up of approximately 40 ophthalmopathy patients, some 80 hyperthyroidism patients and roughly 17 progressor patients. In several Graves' hyperthyroidism patients, the study also compared T-cell repertoires from thyroid tissue with T-cell repertoires from blood. An independent validation cohort of 18 to 20 hyperthyroidism patients and more than 15 patients who later progressed to ophthalmopathy tested prospective prediction of ophthalmopathy. A discovery cohort of about a hundred patients, roughly 45 with Graves' ophthalmopathy and under 60 with stable Graves' hyperthyroidism, was used to find distinguishing TCR V-J signatures.

Notes on this clonotype: The antigen this receptor binds is unknown. Base qualities were left out, and no much larger clone turns up one base away.

Moderately to severely active disease, a Clinical Activity Score of at least 3, a NOSPECS grade of at least 4, and a duration under 3 months were present in ophthalmopathy patients. Any patient with an uncontrolled infection, another autoimmune disease, pregnancy or lactation was excluded. Diagnoses were established on the basis of clinical symptoms, serum thyroxine and TRAb, thyroid ultrasound, and orbital computed tomography. Ficoll-Paque density gradient centrifugation was used to isolate PBMCs from about 10 ml of fresh peripheral blood. Total RNA was extracted with Trizol reagent, and quality was checked on an Agilent 2100 Bioanalyzer. TCR beta CDR3 regions were amplified from RNA transcripts. A first-round RT-PCR of the TCR CDR3 used the HTBI primer set with the Qiagen OneStep RT-PCR kit. The libraries were constructed in a second round of multiplex PCR and then size-selected and purified. Paired-end sequencing of the libraries was performed with 100 bp reads on an Illumina HiSeq2000. As for the original processing: SOAPnuke was used to process the raw data, throwing out any read that contained adapters or uncalled bases, had a mean Phred below 15, or lacked an exact constant-primer or identifier match. High-quality paired reads were merged with COPE v1.2.5, and unique nucleotide sequences were defined as clonotypes. MiTCR v1.1 was used to align the clonotypes against IMGT TRBV, TRBD and TRBJ reference segments. The analysis was restricted to V-J combinations with a frequency above 0.0001, which together covered about 99% of the repertoires. A TCS score was defined as the ratio between F50 (clonal expansion) and ExV (chaos), using BLOSUM62-based TCRdist between CDR3 peptides within each V-J. Welch's t-statistics and random forest reduced roughly 500 V-J features to roughly 13, which were used in a naive Bayes classifier (R e1071). TCRdb reran the public reads through fastp at Q25 and MiXCR, keeping productive beta chains. Identical CDR3 proteins give one entry, which carries the most common genes and DNA. These V and J calls derive from TCRdb rather than the authors' analysis. The sample table holds hundreds of thousands of distinct CDR3 sequences, of which about 20% were seen once. The top ten clonotypes cover roughly a third of the sample.

Beyond this particular receptor, the publication reports: In validation, progression to ophthalmopathy was predicted by the model with nearly 71% sensitivity and roughly 76% specificity, a median of roughly 6.4 months before onset. No statistical method was used to set the sample size in advance, and investigators knew the group allocation. Most expanded thyroid clonotypes (frequency above 0.001) were also detected in blood, a finding suggesting that blood repertoires may reflect thyroid immune responses. A model built on a 13 V-J signature distinguished ophthalmopathy from stable hyperthyroidism, reaching about 89% sensitivity and 81.08% specificity in cross-validation and 80%/75% in testing.

A distance of 16 bases separates the germline ends of V and J, which lose 4 bases and 2 bases respectively. Sequences SEHNR (CDR1) and FQNEAQ (CDR2) are obtained from the germline V gene (reference sequence). From cysteine to phenylalanine, the CDR3 is 16 amino acids long. Solely the CDR3 DNA is kept, with 48 bases framed from the first base. The sequence is built from TRBV7-9 and TRBJ2-3; the D gene is perhaps TRBD1 or TRBD2, as each covers 6 bases. The TCR comes from a man aged 30-40 years with Graves' ophthalmopathy. The source material was blood. The CDR3 protein: CASSSPTGAFTDTQYF. The sequence in DNA is TGTGCCAGCAGCTCACCCACGGGGGCCTTCACAGATACGCAGTATTTT.